These 4 T cell receptor beta chains came from one sample sequenced in a study of cytomegalovirus exposure and HLA in healthy donors. It was with 60 Vbeta and 13 Jbeta primers that the PCR ran. The table came from immunoSEQ multiplex PCR; TCRdb's copy has only in-frame clones and leaves some out. The repertoire consists of tens of thousands of clones, with approximately 78% occurring once and the leading ten covering around 4%. The sample comprised PBMCs. These receptors all come from a male donor in good health and CMV-seropositive.

The CDR3 loop reads CATGQDNQPQHF. CDR3 nucleotide sequence: TGTGCCACGGGACAGGATAATCAGCCCCAGCATTTT. The chain recombines TRBV6-1 with TRBJ1-5; TRBD1 aligns across 8 bases. J lost 4 bases, V lost 10 bases, and 3 bases had no gene match. Germline V CDR1 and CDR2: MNHNS, SASEGT. This CDR3 region has 12 residues.

The rearrangement uses TRBV19 and TRBJ1-5; D possibly corresponds to TRBD1 (6 bases). V was pared by 2 bases and J by 5 bases, with 13 bases between. The germline gives CDR1 LNHDA, CDR2 SQIVND (reference sequence). The CDR3 sequence is 15 residues long. The CDR3 sequence is CASSILGGSDQPQHF. In nucleotides, the CDR3 is TGTGCCAGTAGTATATTAGGGGGTTCGGATCAGCCCCAGCATTTT.

The table lists this clone with a few counts. V usage is TRBV6-5 and J usage is TRBJ1-1; TRBD1 aligns across 9 bases. The germline CDR1 and CDR2 sequences are MNHEY and SVGAGI. There are 14 residues in the CDR3. Unmatched junction bases numbered 6, after V lost 6 bases and J lost 4 bases. As DNA, the CDR3 is TGTGCCAGCAGCCAAGACAGGGGGGGCACTGAAGCTTTCTTT. It specifies CASSQDRGGTEAFF.

This chain links TRBV28 with TRBJ2-7, with unresolved D. The V gene's germline CDR1 is MDHEN and CDR2 SYDVKM. This CDR3 has 12 amino acids. V lost 4 bases, J lost 9 bases, and 13 bases lay in between. As DNA, the CDR3 is TGTGCCAGCAGTTACGTAGGTTCGGGGCAGTACTTC. Amino acid sequence: CASSYVGSGQYF.